These 5 T cell receptor beta chains originate from one sample sequenced in a study of blood T cell repertoires in COVID-19. Assay: immunoSEQ multiplex PCR; the TCRdb copy retains only in-frame clones and omits some. Among roughly 330,000 clones, about 91% were seen once, and the ten largest hold around 9.9%. Source material: peripheral blood. The source is a young man with COVID-19, enrolled during active disease.

As regards this clone: Other DNA variants within this sample encode the same CDR3. The J gene is TRBJ1-5, the V gene TRBV7-2; 7 bases are shared with TRBD1. There are 14 residues in the CDR3. The V gene's germline CDR1 is SGHTA and CDR2 FQGNSA. J gave up 3 bases and V 3 bases, and 2 bases lay outside the gene matches. The CDR3 region is CASSLDRFNQPQHF. In DNA, the CDR3 is TGTGCCAGCAGCTTGGACAGGTTCAATCAGCCCCAGCATTTT.

The chain combines TRBV11-3 with TRBJ2-5; D perhaps matches TRBD2 (6 bases). Germline V lookup: CDR1 SGHNT, CDR2 YENEEA. The V gene lost 6 bases and the J gene lost 5 bases, with 19 bases spanning the gap. CDR3 length: 15 residues. For the CDR3, the DNA is TGTGCCAGCAGTAATTCCGGGACTCCAAGGGAGACCCAGTACTTC. It specifies CASSNSGTPRETQYF. The full variable domain, with the rest looked up from reference TRBV11-3 and TRBJ2-5, is EAGVVQSPRYKIIEKKQPVAFWCNPISGHNTLYWYLQNLGQGPELLIRYENEEAVDDSQLPKDRFSAERLKGVDSTLKIQPAELGDSAVYLCASSNSGTPRETQYFGPGTRLLVL.

The chain employs TRBV18 and TRBJ2-5, with D possibly TRBD1 on 5 matching bases. The CDR3 contains 14 residues. The ends were cut back, 4 bases at V and 5 bases at J, with 14 bases in the middle. Germline lookup yields CDR1 KGHSH and CDR2 LQKENI. Here the CDR3 reads CASSQQDVGETQYF. The CDR3 DNA is TGTGCCAGCTCACAACAGGACGTGGGGGAGACCCAGTACTTC.

CDR3 sequence reads: CASSIMPRSLTDTQYF. The CDR3 DNA is TGTGCCAGTAGTATCATGCCCCGGTCGCTCACAGATACGCAGTATTTT. V gene TRBV19 combines with J gene TRBJ2-3, with D unclear. The CDR3 consists of 16 residues. Per germline, CDR1 LNHDA and CDR2 SQIVND (reference sequence). Trimming shortened V by 3 bases and J by 2 bases, and 15 bases separated the two germline ends.

This clone showed up just once. This sequence joins TRBV28 and TRBJ1-2; D possibly corresponds to TRBD1 (6 bases). CDR3 size: 12 residues. Germline CDR1 and CDR2: MDHEN and SYDVKM. The CDR3 region is CASGGLGYGYTF. CDR3 in DNA: TGTGCGTCGGGGGGCCTGGGCTATGGCTACACCTTC.